The 13 T cell receptor beta chains given below trace back to one sample, sequenced in a study of identical twins. TCRdb re-called the 5' RACE reads with MiXCR, one entry per CDR3 protein. This sample has approximately 260,000 distinct CDR3 sequences; approximately 8.3% occur once, and the top ten carry 2.5% to 3.5%. A further study also used this sample, focusing on yellow fever vaccine responses in identical twins.

The sequenced sample was CD8+ T cells sorted from blood. The receptors here all came from a young woman in good health.

This clonotype was counted a few times. V and J are TRBV29-1 and TRBJ2-5; D perhaps matches TRBD2 (7 bases). The CDR3 spans 13 residues. Looked up from germline, CDR1 is SQVTM and CDR2 is ANQGSEA. The V end lost 7 bases, the J end lost 5 bases, and 17 bases lay between the germline ends. CDR3 DNA sequence: TGCAGCGCCGAGGGGGGAGGGAGGGAGACCCAGTACTTC. Translation: CSAEGGGRETQYF.

The V gene is TRBV27, the J gene TRBJ1-2; 7 bases line up with TRBD1. J was trimmed by 5 bases and V by 4 bases; bases with no gene match: 19. There are 18 residues in the CDR3. From germline, CDR1 is MNHEY and CDR2 SMNVEV (reference sequence). CDR3 in amino acids: CASSSFPLDRTNSYGYTF. The DNA of the CDR3 is TGTGCCAGCAGTTCCTTCCCCCTGGACAGGACAAACTCTTATGGCTACACCTTC.

The chain is built from TRBV27 and TRBJ2-7; D gene uncertain. Looked up from germline, CDR1 is MNHEY and CDR2 is SMNVEV (reference sequence). V lost 6 bases to trimming and J lost 1 base, with 13 bases between them. The CDR3 has 14 residues. The CDR3 sequence is CASRIVLQSYEQYF. The CDR3 nucleotides read TGTGCCAGCAGAATAGTTCTTCAATCCTACGAGCAGTACTTC.

This clonotype was detected a few times. This chain joins TRBV20-1 and TRBJ2-1, with 8 bases lining up with TRBD2. Trimming took 4 bases from V and 6 from J; bases not matched to a gene: 11. CDR1 is DFQATT and CDR2 is SNEGSKA in the germline V gene (reference sequence). The CDR3 is 15 amino acids. The CDR3 sequence: CSATSKRGLLNEQFF. The DNA for the CDR3 is TGCAGTGCTACCTCTAAGCGGGGGTTGCTCAATGAGCAGTTCTTC.

The CDR3 DNA reads TGTGCCAGCAGTTTTTATAGCGGGAGGTTCTCCTACGAGCAGTACTTC. Protein sequence: CASSFYSGRFSYEQYF. The genes are TRBV6-5 and TRBJ2-7; 10 nucleotides match TRBD2. V lost 4 bases, J lost 0 bases, and 6 bases stayed unmatched. Germline values: CDR1 MNHEY, CDR2 SVGAGI. The CDR3 has 16 residues.

This clonotype was observed at least ten times. This chain links TRBV7-9 with TRBJ2-7, with 9 positions matching TRBD1. The CDR3 totals 15 residues. Germline V CDR1 and CDR2: SEHNR, FQNEAQ (reference sequence). Trimming at V came to 3 bases and at J to 4 bases, leaving 7 bases not matched to a gene. The CDR3, as DNA: TGTGCCAGCAGCTTCCTACAGGGGGCATGGTACGAGCAGTACTTC. Its translation is CASSFLQGAWYEQYF.

This clonotype was seen only a few times. This chain connects TRBV5-1 to TRBJ2-1; possibly TRBD2 for D (6 bases). Germline CDR1 SGHRS, CDR2 YFSETQ. The V end lost 4 bases, the J end lost 0 bases, and 11 bases lay between the germline ends. CDR3 length: 15 amino acids. The CDR3: CASSELALSYNEQFF. The CDR3 nucleotides read TGCGCCAGCAGCGAACTAGCACTCTCCTACAATGAGCAGTTCTTC.

This clonotype was seen at least ten times. The chain recombines TRBV4-1 with TRBJ1-2; no definite D call. The length of the CDR3 is 14 residues. Germline lookup yields CDR1 MGHRA and CDR2 YSYEKL. Trimming shortened V by 1 base and J by 4 bases, and 10 bases separated the two germline ends. This CDR3 reads CASSQGPRSYGYTF. The CDR3 nucleotides read TGCGCCAGCAGCCAAGGCCCCCGGTCCTATGGCTACACCTTC.

This clonotype was counted at least ten times. The rearrangement joins TRBV5-1 to TRBJ2-1; 8 bases map to TRBD2. V dropped 0 bases and J dropped 6; count of bases not matched to a gene: 8. CDR1 is SGHRS and CDR2 is YFSETQ in the germline V gene. CDR3 length: 16 residues. The CDR3 coding sequence is TGCGCCAGCAGCTTGGAAGCCGGGAGGGCCGGCAATGAGCAGTTCTTC. Encoded protein: CASSLEAGRAGNEQFF.

This clonotype has ten or more counts. This chain links TRBV24-1 with TRBJ2-2; D ambiguous. This CDR3 comprises 17 residues. Looked up from germline, CDR1 is KGHDR and CDR2 is SFDVKD. Trimming removed 0 bases from V and 0 bases from J, with 10 bases in between. CDR3 bases: TGTGCCACCAGTGATTTGAGTGACACGCCGAACACCGGGGAGCTGTTTTTT. This gives the protein CATSDLSDTPNTGELFF.

The V gene is TRBV4-3, the J gene TRBJ2-1; 7 positions match TRBD2. The CDR3 is made up of 13 amino acids. With 4 bases clipped from V and 3 bases from J, the junction kept 0 bases outside the gene matches. Germline V gene lookup returns CDR1 LGHNA and CDR2 YSLEER. CDR3 loop: CASSRDYYNEQFF. In DNA form, the CDR3 reads TGCGCCAGCAGCCGGGACTACTACAATGAGCAGTTCTTC.

This clonotype showed up many times. The J gene is TRBJ1-1, the V gene TRBV7-9; 7 positions match TRBD1. J was trimmed by 7 bases and V by 2 bases; bases with no gene match: 10. From germline, CDR1 is SEHNR and CDR2 FQNEAQ (reference sequence). The CDR3 contains 15 residues. The CDR3, as DNA: TGTGCCAGCAGCTTATTAACCGGGACAGAGGGTGAAGCTTTCTTT. Translated: CASSLLTGTEGEAFF.

This clonotype was counted a few times. The chain joins TRBV11-2 to TRBJ1-4, with D unclear. Trimming shortened V by 3 bases and J by 5 bases, and 1 base separated the two germline ends. CDR1 and CDR2 (germline): SGHAT, FQNNGV. The CDR3 is made up of 11 amino acids. The CDR3 DNA reads TGTGCCAGCAGCTTCAATGAAAAACTGTTTTTT. Translation: CASSFNEKLFF.